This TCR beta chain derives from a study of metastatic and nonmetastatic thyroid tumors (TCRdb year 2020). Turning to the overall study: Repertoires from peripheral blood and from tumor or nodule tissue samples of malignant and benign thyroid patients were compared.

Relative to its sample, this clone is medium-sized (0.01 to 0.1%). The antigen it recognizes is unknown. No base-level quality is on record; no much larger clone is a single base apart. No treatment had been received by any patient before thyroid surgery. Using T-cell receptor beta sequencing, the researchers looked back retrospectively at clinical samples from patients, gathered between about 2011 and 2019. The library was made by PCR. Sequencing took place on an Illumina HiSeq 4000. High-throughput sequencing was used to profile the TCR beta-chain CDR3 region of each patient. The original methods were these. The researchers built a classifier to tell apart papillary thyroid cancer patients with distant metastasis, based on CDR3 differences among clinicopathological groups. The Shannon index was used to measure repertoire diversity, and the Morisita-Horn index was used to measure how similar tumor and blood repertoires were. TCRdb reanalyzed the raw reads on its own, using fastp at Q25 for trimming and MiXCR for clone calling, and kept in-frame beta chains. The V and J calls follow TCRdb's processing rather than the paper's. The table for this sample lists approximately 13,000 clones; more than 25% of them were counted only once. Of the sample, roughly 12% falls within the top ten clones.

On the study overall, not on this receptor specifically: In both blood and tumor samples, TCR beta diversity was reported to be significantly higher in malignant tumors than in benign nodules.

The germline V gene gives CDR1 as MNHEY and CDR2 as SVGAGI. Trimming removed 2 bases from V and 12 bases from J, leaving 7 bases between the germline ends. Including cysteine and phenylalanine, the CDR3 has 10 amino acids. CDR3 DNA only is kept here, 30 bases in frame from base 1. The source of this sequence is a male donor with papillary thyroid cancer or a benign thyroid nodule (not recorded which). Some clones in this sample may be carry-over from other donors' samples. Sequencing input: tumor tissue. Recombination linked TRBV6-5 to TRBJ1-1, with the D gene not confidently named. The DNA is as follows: TGTGCCAGCAGTTACCCTAACCCTTTCTTT. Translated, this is CASSYPNPFF.